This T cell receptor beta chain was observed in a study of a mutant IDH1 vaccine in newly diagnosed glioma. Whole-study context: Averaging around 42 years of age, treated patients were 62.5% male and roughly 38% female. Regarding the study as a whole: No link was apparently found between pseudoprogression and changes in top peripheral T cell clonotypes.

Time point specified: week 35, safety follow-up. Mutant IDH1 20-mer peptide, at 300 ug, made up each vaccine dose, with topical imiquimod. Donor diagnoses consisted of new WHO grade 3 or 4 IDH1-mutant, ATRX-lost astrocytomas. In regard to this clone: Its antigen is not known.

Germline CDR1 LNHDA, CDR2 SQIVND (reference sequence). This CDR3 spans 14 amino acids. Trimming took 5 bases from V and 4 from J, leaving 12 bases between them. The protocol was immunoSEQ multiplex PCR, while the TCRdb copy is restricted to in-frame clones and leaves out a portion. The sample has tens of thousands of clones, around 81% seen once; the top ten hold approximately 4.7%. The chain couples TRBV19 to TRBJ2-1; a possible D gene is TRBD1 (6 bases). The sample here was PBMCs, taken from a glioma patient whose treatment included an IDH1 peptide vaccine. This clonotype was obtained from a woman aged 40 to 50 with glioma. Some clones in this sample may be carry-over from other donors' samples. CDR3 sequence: CASSPWTVYNEQFF. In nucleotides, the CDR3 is TGTGCCAGTAGTCCCTGGACAGTTTACAATGAGCAGTTCTTC.